This TCR beta chain was identified during a study of blood T cell repertoires in COVID-19. Study at large: Samples representing acute and convalescent COVID-19 were sourced from the United States, Italy and Spain.

This CDR3 region has 15 residues. Trimming cost V 2 bases and J 0 bases, with 13 bases left between them. CDR1 and CDR2 (germline): GTSNPN, SVGIG (reference sequence). There are a few counts of this clone. Study processing details: Estimated nucleated cell counts came from reference gene primer amplification. Produced via immunoSEQ multiplex PCR; TCRdb's table is partial and in-frame only. V, J and clone size reflect that table, while D and trimming were determined from the DNA. The sample carries more than 70,000 clones, about 80% recorded once. This clonotype was sampled from a woman in her 70s with acute or convalescent COVID-19. The sequenced sample consisted of peripheral blood. The rearrangement links TRBV30 to TRBJ1-1; tentatively, D is TRBD1 (6 bases). The CDR3 loop reads CAWSRTGTLNTEAFF. CDR3 DNA sequence: TGTGCCTGGAGTAGGACCGGGACATTGAACACTGAAGCTTTCTTT.